The source of this T cell receptor beta chain is a study of cytotoxic CD8 clonotypes in ibrutinib-treated CLL. Study-wide context: Median treatment time before response sampling was over 9 months, range 6 to 36. The sample average was about 260,000 productive templates and 85,000 to 95,000 productive rearrangements. General study points: The study found clonality rose at ibrutinib response, then fell toward baseline at progression.

Remarks on this clone: Its specificity is unknown.

The table came from immunoSEQ multiplex PCR; TCRdb's copy has only in-frame clones and leaves some out. The sample carries 30,000 to 40,000 clones, around 70% recorded once. The CDR3 contains 15 residues. Germline V gene sequence: CDR1 SGHRS, CDR2 YFSETQ. J was trimmed by 5 bases and V by 5 bases; bases with no gene match: 12. This clonotype was obtained from a human donor with chronic lymphocytic leukemia. The rearrangement links TRBV5-1 to TRBJ2-5; TRBD2 matches 7 bases. Sequencing used PBMCs, obtained at disease progression, from a patient treated with ibrutinib. The CDR3 DNA follows: TGCGCCAGCAGGCGGGGAGCGGGGCAGGAGGAGACCCAGTACTTC. This sequence encodes CASRRGAGQEETQYF.